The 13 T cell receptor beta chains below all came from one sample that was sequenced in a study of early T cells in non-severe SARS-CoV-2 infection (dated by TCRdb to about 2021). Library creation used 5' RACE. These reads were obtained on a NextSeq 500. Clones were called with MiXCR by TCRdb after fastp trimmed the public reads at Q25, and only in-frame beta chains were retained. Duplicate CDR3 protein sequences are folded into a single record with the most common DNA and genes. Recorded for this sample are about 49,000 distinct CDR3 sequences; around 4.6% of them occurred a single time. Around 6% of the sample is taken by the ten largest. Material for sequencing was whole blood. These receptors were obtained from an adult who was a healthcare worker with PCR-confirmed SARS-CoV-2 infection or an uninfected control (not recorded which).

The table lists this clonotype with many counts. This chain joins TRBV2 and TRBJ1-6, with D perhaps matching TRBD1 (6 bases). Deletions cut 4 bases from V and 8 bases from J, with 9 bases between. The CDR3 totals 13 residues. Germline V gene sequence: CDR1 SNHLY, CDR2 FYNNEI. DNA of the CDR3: TGTGCCAGCAGTGGGAGGGGGGATTCACCCCTCCACTTT. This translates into CASSGRGDSPLHF.

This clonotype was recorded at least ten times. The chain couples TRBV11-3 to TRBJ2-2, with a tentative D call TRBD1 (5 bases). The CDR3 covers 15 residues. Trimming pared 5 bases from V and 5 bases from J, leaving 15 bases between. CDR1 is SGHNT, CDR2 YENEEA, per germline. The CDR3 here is CASSMTNKGTGELFF. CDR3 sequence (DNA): TGTGCCAGCAGCATGACAAACAAGGGGACCGGGGAGCTGTTTTTT.

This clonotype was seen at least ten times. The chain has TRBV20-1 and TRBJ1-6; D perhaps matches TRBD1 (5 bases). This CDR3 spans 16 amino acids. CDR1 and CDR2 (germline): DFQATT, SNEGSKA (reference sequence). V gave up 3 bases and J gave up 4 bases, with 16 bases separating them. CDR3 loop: CSARGGAGHYNSPLHF. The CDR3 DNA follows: TGCAGTGCTAGGGGCGGGGCAGGGCATTATAATTCACCCCTCCACTTT.

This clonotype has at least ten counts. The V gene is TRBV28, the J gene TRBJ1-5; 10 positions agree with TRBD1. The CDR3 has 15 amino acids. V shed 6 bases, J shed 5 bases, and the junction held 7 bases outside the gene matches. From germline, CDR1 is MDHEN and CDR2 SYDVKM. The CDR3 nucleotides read TGTGCCAGCAGGCGGACAGGGGGAGGAGATCAGCCCCAGCATTTT. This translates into CASRRTGGGDQPQHF.

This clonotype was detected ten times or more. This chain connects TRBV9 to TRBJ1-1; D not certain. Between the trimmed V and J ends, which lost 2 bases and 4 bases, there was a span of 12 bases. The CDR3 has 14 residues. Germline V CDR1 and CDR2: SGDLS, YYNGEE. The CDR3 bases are TGTGCCAGCAGCGTTGGGGTCCCAGTCACTGAAGCTTTCTTT. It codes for CASSVGVPVTEAFF.

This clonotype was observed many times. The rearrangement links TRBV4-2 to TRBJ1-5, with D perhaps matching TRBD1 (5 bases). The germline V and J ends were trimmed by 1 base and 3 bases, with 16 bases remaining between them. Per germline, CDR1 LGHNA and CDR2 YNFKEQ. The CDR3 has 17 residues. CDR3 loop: CASSQVFRGTANQPQHF. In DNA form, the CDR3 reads TGTGCCAGCAGCCAAGTCTTTAGGGGAACCGCCAATCAGCCCCAGCATTTT.

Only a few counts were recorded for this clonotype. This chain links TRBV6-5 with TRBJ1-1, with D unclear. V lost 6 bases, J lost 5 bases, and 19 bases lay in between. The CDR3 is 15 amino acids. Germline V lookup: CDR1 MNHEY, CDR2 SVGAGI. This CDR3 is CASSPRRAILTEAFF. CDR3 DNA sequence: TGTGCCAGCAGCCCCCGAAGGGCGATCTTAACTGAAGCTTTCTTT.

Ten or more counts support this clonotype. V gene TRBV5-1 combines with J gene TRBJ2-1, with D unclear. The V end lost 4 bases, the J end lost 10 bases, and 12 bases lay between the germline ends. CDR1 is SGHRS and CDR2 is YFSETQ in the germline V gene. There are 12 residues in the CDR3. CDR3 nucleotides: TGCGCCAGCAGCACGCTAAATAGCGAGCAGTTCTTC. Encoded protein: CASSTLNSEQFF.

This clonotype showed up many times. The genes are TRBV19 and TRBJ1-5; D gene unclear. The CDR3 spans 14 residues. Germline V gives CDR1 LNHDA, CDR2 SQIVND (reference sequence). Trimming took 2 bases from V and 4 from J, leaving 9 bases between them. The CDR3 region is CASSITIGNQPQHF. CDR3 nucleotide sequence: TGTGCCAGTAGTATAACGATCGGTAATCAGCCCCAGCATTTT.

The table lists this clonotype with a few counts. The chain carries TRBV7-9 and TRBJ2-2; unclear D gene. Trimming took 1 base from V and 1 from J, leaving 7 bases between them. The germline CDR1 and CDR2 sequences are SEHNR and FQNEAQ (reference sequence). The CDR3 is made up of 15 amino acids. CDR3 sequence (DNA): TGTGCCAGCAGCTTAGACGCGGTGAACACCGGGGAGCTGTTTTTT. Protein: CASSLDAVNTGELFF.

The CDR3 protein is CSASVRIGVNEQFF. The CDR3, as DNA: TGCAGTGCTAGTGTGCGTATCGGGGTCAATGAGCAGTTCTTC. The rearrangement joins TRBV20-1 to TRBJ2-1; the D gene is possibly TRBD2 (5 bases). V lost 3 bases to trimming and J lost 6 bases, with 15 bases between them. The CDR3 length is 14 residues. Germline values: CDR1 DFQATT, CDR2 SNEGSKA (reference sequence).

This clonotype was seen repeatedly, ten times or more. The DNA for the CDR3 is TGTGCCAGCAGTATTGGACAGGGTTGGAATTCACCCCTCCACTTT. It specifies CASSIGQGWNSPLHF. The genes are TRBV28 and TRBJ1-6, with 8 positions matching TRBD1. Per germline, CDR1 MDHEN and CDR2 SYDVKM. The J segment lost 7 bases and the V segment lost 5 bases, leaving 7 bases of the junction unmatched. The CDR3 length is 15 residues.

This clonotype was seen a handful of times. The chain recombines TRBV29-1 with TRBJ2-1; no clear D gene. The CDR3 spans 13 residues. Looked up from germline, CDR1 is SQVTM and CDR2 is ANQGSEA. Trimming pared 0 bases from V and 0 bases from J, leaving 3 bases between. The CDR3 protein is CSVEESSYNEQFF. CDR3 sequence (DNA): TGCAGCGTTGAAGAAAGCTCCTACAATGAGCAGTTCTTC.